The next 28 T cell receptor beta chains were all read from a single sample in a study of T cell responses to AZD1222 COVID-19 vaccine. Repertoires were generated with immunoSEQ multiplex PCR, while TCRdb's copy carries only in-frame clones and drops some. The sample lists about 35,000 clones, about nine tenths occurring once. Sequenced material: peripheral blood, taken 28 days after the second AZD1222 dose. These receptors came from an adult who received the AZD1222 COVID-19 vaccine.

This clone was found once. This chain uses TRBV28 with TRBJ2-2; tentatively, D is TRBD1 (5 bases). The CDR3 is made up of 17 amino acids. The V gene lost 2 bases and the J gene lost 2 bases, with 15 bases spanning the gap. Germline assignment: CDR1 MDHEN and CDR2 SYDVKM. Here the CDR3 DNA reads TGTGCCAGCAGTTTAATAAGTCAGGGCCCTAACACCGGGGAGCTGTTTTTT. It codes for CASSLISQGPNTGELFF.

The chain joins TRBV30 to TRBJ1-5; perhaps TRBD1 as D (6 bases). Trimming left V 0 bases short and J 6 bases short, with 9 bases between. The CDR3 loop spans 13 amino acids. Looked up from germline, CDR1 is GTSNPN and CDR2 is SVGIG (reference sequence). CDR3 sequence reads: CAWSVQGGQPQHF. The CDR3 nucleotides read TGTGCCTGGAGTGTACAGGGCGGTCAGCCCCAGCATTTT.

Of note for this clone: Distinct nucleotide sequences in the sample also encode this CDR3. The chain recombines TRBV30 with TRBJ2-3; D uncertain. Trimming left V 0 bases short and J 2 bases short, with 9 bases between. Germline V lookup: CDR1 GTSNPN, CDR2 SVGIG (reference sequence). There are 14 residues in the CDR3. Here the CDR3 DNA reads TGTGCCTGGAGTGTATCTGGGTCCACAGATACGCAGTATTTT. This codes for CAWSVSGSTDTQYF.

Comments on this clone: The limits of the CDR3 on the DNA are not certain, so only TCRdb's listed CDR3 is given. The chain combines TRBV19 with TRBJ2-2. The CDR3 comprises 12 residues, both ends counted. CDR1 and CDR2 from the germline V gene are LNHDA and SQIVND (reference sequence). CDR3 region: CASSILAGELFF.

The chain couples TRBV6-1 to TRBJ2-1, with unresolved D. Germline V gene sequence: CDR1 MNHNS, CDR2 SASEGT. The CDR3 contains 10 residues. V was trimmed by 2 bases and J by 9 bases, leaving 2 bases between them. CDR3 nucleotides: TGTGCCAGCAGTGAACGTGAGCAGTTCTTC. Translation: CASSEREQFF.

The chain joins TRBV5-1 to TRBJ2-7; 11 bases line up with TRBD2. Trimming took 4 bases from V and 2 from J; bases not matched to a gene: 5. The germline gives CDR1 SGHRS, CDR2 YFSETQ. CDR3 size: 15 residues. The CDR3 region has the DNA TGCGCCAGCAGCCTCGGGACTAGCGGTACCTACGAGCAGTACTTC. Translated: CASSLGTSGTYEQYF.

The chain carries TRBV30 and TRBJ2-3; 8 bases are shared with TRBD1. Looked up from germline, CDR1 is GTSNPN and CDR2 is SVGIG (reference sequence). V dropped 3 bases and J dropped 4; count of bases not matched to a gene: 9. The CDR3 totals 15 residues. DNA for the CDR3: TGTGCCTGGAGGAGGGTGGACAGGGATTCAGATACGCAGTATTTT. It specifies CAWRRVDRDSDTQYF.

This sequence joins TRBV3-1 (or the pseudogene TRBV3-2) and TRBJ1-3; D not resolved. The V end lost 5 bases, the J end lost 4 bases, and 15 bases lay between the germline ends. Germline CDR1 reads LGHDT; CDR2 reads YNNKEL (reference sequence). The CDR3 consists of 15 residues. DNA of the CDR3: TGTGCCAGCAGCTGGAGCGGGAGGTCCGGAAACACCATATATTTT. It specifies CASSWSGRSGNTIYF.

The chain uses TRBV29-1 and TRBJ2-2, with unresolved D. The CDR3 runs to 14 residues. CDR1 is SQVTM, CDR2 ANQGSEA, per germline. V was clipped by 6 bases and J by 4 bases, with 15 bases between them. The chain's CDR3 is CSVRSLGSTGELFF. In nucleotides, the CDR3 is TGCAGCGTGCGATCTCTGGGGTCCACCGGGGAGCTGTTTTTT.

J is TRBJ1-2 and V is TRBV20-1; D remains ambiguous. Deletions cut 6 bases from V and 8 bases from J, with 13 bases between. CDR3 length: 11 amino acids. CDR1 DFQATT and CDR2 SNEGSKA come from the germline V gene (reference sequence). CDR3 nucleotide sequence: TGCAGTGCATGGGGATTGGGGGGCTACACCTTC. This sequence encodes CSAWGLGGYTF.

This clone was seen only once. This rearrangement joins TRBV10-2 to TRBJ1-5, with D perhaps TRBD1 (5 bases). Trimming pared 1 base from V and 1 base from J, leaving 8 bases between. The CDR3 consists of 15 residues. CDR1 and CDR2 (germline): WSHSY, SAAADI. The CDR3 DNA follows: TGCGCCAGCAGTGAGTGGGACCCCAGCAATCAGCCCCAGCATTTT. The encoded protein is CASSEWDPSNQPQHF.

The chain links TRBV5-1 to TRBJ2-2; D perhaps matches TRBD2 (5 bases). V was clipped by 3 bases and J by 2 bases, with 11 bases between them. The length of the CDR3 is 15 residues. Germline assignment: CDR1 SGHRS and CDR2 YFSETQ. CDR3 loop: CASSSDGINTGELFF. DNA of the CDR3: TGCGCCAGCAGCTCAGACGGGATCAACACCGGGGAGCTGTTTTTT. Supplemented by reference TRBV5-1 and TRBJ2-2, the full variable domain reads KAGVTQTPRYLIKTRGQQVTLSCSPISGHRSVSWYQQTPGQGLQFLFEYFSETQRNKGNFPGRFSGRQFSNSRSEMNVSTLELGDSALYLCASSSDGINTGELFFGEGSRLTVL.

This chain uses TRBV12-3 or TRBV12-4 with TRBJ1-2; unclear D gene. Between the trimmed V and J ends, which lost 5 bases and 5 bases, there was a span of 9 bases. The CDR3 has 12 amino acids. CDR3 amino acids: CASSPRRYGYTF. CDR3 bases: TGTGCCAGCAGTCCCAGACGGTATGGCTACACCTTC.

The V gene is TRBV6-1, the J gene TRBJ1-6; no definite D call. This CDR3 region has 13 residues. V was pared by 10 bases and J by 5 bases, with 12 bases between. CDR1 and CDR2 from the germline V gene are MNHNS and SASEGT. The CDR3 DNA follows: TGTGCCACCCGTGGGCCCGATAATTCACCCCTCCACTTT. It translates to CATRGPDNSPLHF.

The chain carries TRBV19 and TRBJ2-5; 7 nucleotides agree with TRBD1. The CDR3 has 13 residues. V trimming: 4 bases; J trimming: 2 bases; junction bases outside the gene matches: 1. Germline V gene lookup returns CDR1 LNHDA and CDR2 SQIVND (reference sequence). The CDR3 DNA sequence: TGTGCCAGTAGTAGACAGGGTCAAGAGACCCAGTACTTC. It is translated as CASSRQGQETQYF. The whole variable domain, filled in from reference TRBV19 and TRBJ2-5, reads DGGITQSPKYLFRKEGQNVTLSCEQNLNHDAMYWYRQDPGQGLRLIYYSQIVNDFQKGDIAEGYSVSREKKESFPLTVTSAQKNPTAFYLCASSRQGQETQYFGPGTRLLVL.

Comments on this clone: One end of the junction is discordant with germline, which a read error may explain. CDR3: CASSPGLARKDTQYF. The CDR3 DNA reads as TGTGCTAGCAGCCCTGGACTAGCAAGGAAGGATACGCAGTATTTT. The chain links TRBV7-7 to TRBJ2-3; 8 positions agree with TRBD2. CDR3 size: 15 residues. Germline CDR1 reads SSHAT; CDR2 reads FNYEAQ (reference sequence). The full variable domain, in which reference TRBV7-7 and TRBJ2-3 provide the parts outside the CDR3, is GAGVSQSPRYKVTKRGQDVTLRCDPISSHATLYWYQQALGQGPEFLTYFNYEAQPDKSGLPSDRFSAERPEGSISTLTIQRTEQRDSAMYRCASSPGLARKDTQYFGPGTRLTVL.

The chain links TRBV6-5 to TRBJ2-7, with 7 bases matching TRBD2. CDR1 and CDR2 (germline): MNHEY, SVGAGI. CDR3 length: 14 residues. The V segment lost 2 bases and the J segment 6 bases; nucleotides outside the gene matches: 7. CDR3 coding DNA: TGTGCCAGCAGTTACGTGAGCGGGGACGGCGAGCAGTACTTC. Protein sequence: CASSYVSGDGEQYF.

The chain links TRBV6-5 to TRBJ1-2, with a tentative D call TRBD1 (6 bases). The CDR3 has 15 residues. Trimming left V 6 bases short and J 0 bases short, with 14 bases between. The germline gives CDR1 MNHEY, CDR2 SVGAGI. CDR3 sequence: CASSGRQASNYGYTF. Written as DNA, the CDR3 is TGTGCCAGCAGCGGTAGACAGGCCTCTAACTATGGCTACACCTTC.

The rearrangement uses TRBV24-1 and TRBJ1-1; D ambiguous. The V gene lost 3 bases and the J gene lost 4 bases, with 2 bases spanning the gap. This CDR3 spans 11 amino acids. Germline CDR1 and CDR2: KGHDR and SFDVKD. The chain's CDR3 is CATSDGTEAFF. Here the CDR3 DNA reads TGTGCCACCAGTGATGGCACTGAAGCTTTCTTT.

The rearrangement joins TRBV30 to TRBJ2-2, with a tentative D call TRBD2 (6 bases). The length of the CDR3 is 16 residues. Deletions cut 5 bases from V and 9 bases from J, with 25 bases between. Germline loops: CDR1 GTSNPN, CDR2 SVGIG (reference sequence). CDR3: CAWAAAVGTRFRELFF. CDR3 DNA: TGTGCCTGGGCCGCCGCTGTCGGGACTCGTTTCCGGGAGCTGTTTTTT. The full variable domain, rest sourced from reference TRBV30 and TRBJ2-2, is SQTIHQWPATLVQPVGSPLSLECTVEGTSNPNLYWYRQAAGRGLQLLFYSVGIGQISSEVPQNLSASRPQDRQFILSSKKLLLSDSGFYLCAWAAAVGTRFRELFFGEGSRLTVL.

The V gene is TRBV3-1 (or the pseudogene TRBV3-2), the J gene TRBJ1-1; 7 bases are a match to TRBD1. Germline CDR1 is LGHDT and CDR2 is YNNKEL (reference sequence). V was pared by 1 base and J by 5 bases, with 7 bases of the junction left unmatched. The CDR3 has 15 amino acids. The CDR3 DNA reads TGTGCCAGCAGCCAAGGAATAACAGGGGAGACTGAAGCTTTCTTT. Residues: CASSQGITGETEAFF.

J is TRBJ2-7 and V is TRBV9, with 10 bases identical to TRBD2. Losses at the gene ends were 0 bases for V and 6 bases for J; bases not matched to a gene: 9. This CDR3 is 16 amino acids long. CDR1 and CDR2 (germline): SGDLS, YYNGEE. The CDR3 sequence is CASSVGPSGSLGEQYF. CDR3 nucleotide sequence: TGTGCCAGCAGCGTAGGGCCTAGCGGGAGTTTGGGCGAGCAGTACTTC.

This clone showed up just a few times. The chain joins TRBV20-1 to TRBJ1-6; weak D call: TRBD1 (5 bases). V lost 3 bases, J lost 10 bases, and 16 bases lay in between. CDR1 and CDR2 from the germline V gene are DFQATT and SNEGSKA (reference sequence). This CDR3 comprises 14 residues. The CDR3 is CSASSRVLLSPLHF. In DNA, the CDR3 is TGCAGTGCTAGTAGCAGGGTCCTTTTGTCACCCCTCCACTTT.

This rearrangement joins TRBV28 to TRBJ2-3, with TRBD2 matching over 11 bases. Germline CDR1 MDHEN, CDR2 SYDVKM. Trimming at V came to 3 bases and at J to 6 bases, leaving 8 bases not matched to a gene. This CDR3 has 16 amino acids. This chain's CDR3 is CASSFLGSGGEDTQYF. The CDR3 coding sequence is TGTGCCAGCAGTTTTTTGGGTAGCGGGGGGGAGGATACGCAGTATTTT.

The genes are TRBV5-1 and TRBJ2-1; D is possibly TRBD1 (6 bases). CDR3 length equals 18 residues. Germline CDR1 and CDR2: SGHRS and YFSETQ. Trimming removed 0 bases from V and 4 bases from J, with 20 bases in between. The DNA for the CDR3 is TGCGCCAGCAGCTTGGCCTCGGGTGGGGGCGGAGTGTACAATGAGCAGTTCTTC. It specifies CASSLASGGGGVYNEQFF.

This clone has only one observation. The chain has TRBV5-1 and TRBJ2-7; 14 nucleotides agree with TRBD2. The CDR3 totals 17 residues. Germline CDR1 is SGHRS and CDR2 is YFSETQ. V lost 4 bases, J lost 5 bases, and 11 bases stayed unmatched. The CDR3 region has the DNA TGCGCCAGCAGCGAGGGGGGACTAGCGGGAGCGGGCCACGAGCAGTACTTC. This gives the protein CASSEGGLAGAGHEQYF.

The chain combines TRBV7-2 with TRBJ2-7, with a tentative D call TRBD2 (6 bases). The germline V and J ends were trimmed by 0 bases and 3 bases, with 12 bases remaining between them. CDR1 is SGHTA and CDR2 is FQGNSA in the germline V gene. The length of the CDR3 is 15 residues. Here the CDR3 DNA reads TGTGCCAGCAGCTTAGCTGGGACTGGTGACTACGAGCAGTACTTC. Protein: CASSLAGTGDYEQYF.

This chain connects TRBV3-1 (or the pseudogene TRBV3-2) to TRBJ1-2, with a weak D call TRBD1 (5 bases). The CDR3 is made up of 15 amino acids. Germline CDR1 reads LGHDT; CDR2 reads YNNKEL (reference sequence). The germline V and J ends were trimmed by 5 bases and 3 bases, with 16 bases remaining between them. CDR3 in DNA: TGTGCCAGCAGCTTATTTCAGGGTTGGGACTATGGCTACACCTTC. It encodes CASSLFQGWDYGYTF.